The 9 T cell receptor beta chains below all came from one sample that was sequenced in a study of a mutant IDH1 vaccine in newly diagnosed glioma. The assay was immunoSEQ multiplex PCR, and TCRdb's table has in-frame clones only and misses some. Found here are just under 95,000 clones, about 80% of them singletons; the top ten hold approximately 7.4%. As for time point: baseline, week 1 (first vaccination visit). The sample's treatment: pre-vaccination baseline after standard-of-care therapy. Sequencing used PBMCs, obtained from a glioma patient treated with radiotherapy, temozolomide or both. These receptors were taken from a woman aged 50 to 65 with glioma.

This clone appeared a few times. The chain carries TRBV19 and TRBJ2-7, with 7 bases matching TRBD1. Germline CDR1 and CDR2: LNHDA and SQIVND (reference sequence). The CDR3 loop spans 19 amino acids. V was clipped by 3 bases and J by 6 bases; unmatched bases: 23. In DNA, the CDR3 is TGTGCCAGTAGTATGGCCCCCTATTTGCGGACAGGCCTTCGTGGCGAGCAGTACTTC. This encodes CASSMAPYLRTGLRGEQYF.

This rearrangement joins TRBV7-9 to TRBJ1-1; D unclear. Between the trimmed V and J ends, which lost 2 bases and 1 base, there was a span of 8 bases. The CDR3 loop spans 14 amino acids. Germline lookup yields CDR1 SEHNR and CDR2 FQNEAQ (reference sequence). This CDR3 reads CASSLMAANTEAFF. DNA for the CDR3: TGTGCCAGCAGCTTAATGGCAGCGAACACTGAAGCTTTCTTT.

J is TRBJ1-3 and V is TRBV30; TRBD1 aligns across 8 bases. V lost 2 bases and J lost 1; bases outside the gene matches: 4. The CDR3 is made up of 15 amino acids. Germline CDR1 GTSNPN, CDR2 SVGIG (reference sequence). For the CDR3, the DNA is TGTGCCTGGAGTCGCGACAGGGGTTCTGGAAACACCATATATTTT. It translates to CAWSRDRGSGNTIYF.

V gene TRBV5-4 combines with J gene TRBJ1-1, with D possibly matching TRBD1 (5 bases). The CDR3 runs to 14 residues. Deletions cut 4 bases from V and 2 bases from J, with 12 bases between. CDR1 and CDR2 (germline): SGHNT, YYREEE (reference sequence). CDR3 sequence: CASSRREINTEAFF. The CDR3 DNA sequence: TGTGCCAGCAGCCGCAGGGAGATTAACACTGAAGCTTTCTTT.

This clone appeared a few times. The chain joins TRBV7-3 to TRBJ2-2; D gene uncertain. Germline values: CDR1 SGHTA, CDR2 FQGTGA. The CDR3 is 13 residues long. Trimming took 5 bases from V and 1 from J, leaving 5 bases between them. The CDR3 here is CASSGQNTGELFF. The DNA for the CDR3 is TGTGCCAGCAGCGGTCAGAACACCGGGGAGCTGTTTTTT.

V gene TRBV9 combines with J gene TRBJ2-5; D is tentatively TRBD1 or TRBD2 (5 bases each). The CDR3 contains 15 residues. Trimming removed 0 bases from V and 4 bases from J, with 13 bases in between. Germline CDR1 and CDR2: SGDLS and YYNGEE. The DNA of the CDR3 is TGTGCCAGCAGCGTAGGGGGTGGGGGAAGAGAGACCCAGTACTTC. Amino acids: CASSVGGGGRETQYF.

The chain has TRBV5-1 and TRBJ1-4; a weak D match, TRBD1 (6 bases). The CDR3 covers 14 residues. Germline CDR1 SGHRS, CDR2 YFSETQ. Trimming took 4 bases from V and 8 from J, leaving 15 bases between them. This CDR3 reads CASSPDRSDEKLFF. The CDR3 bases are TGCGCCAGCAGCCCGGACAGATCGGACGAAAAACTGTTTTTT.

V usage is TRBV4-1 and J usage is TRBJ2-5, with unresolved D. V shed 4 bases and J shed 3 bases, with 9 bases lying between them. Per germline, CDR1 MGHRA and CDR2 YSYEKL. CDR3 length: 13 amino acids. The CDR3 region is CASSRRTEETQYF. CDR3 nucleotide sequence: TGCGCCAGCAGCCGCCGGACCGAAGAGACCCAGTACTTC.

CDR3 protein: CASSQATGATYEQYF. CDR3 DNA sequence: TGCGCCAGCAGCCAAGCAACGGGGGCAACCTACGAGCAGTACTTC. The gene calls are TRBV4-1 and TRBJ2-7; tentatively, D is TRBD1 or TRBD2 (6 bases each). This CDR3 contains 15 residues. Germline V gene lookup returns CDR1 MGHRA and CDR2 YSYEKL. Trimming removed 1 base from V and 2 bases from J, with 12 bases in between.